This T cell receptor beta chain was identified in a study of T cell repertoires in cytomegalovirus infection. The study's findings and limits: Adding up the frequency of public TCR beta families identified people who carried CMV plus the relevant HLA.

This clonotype was observed at least ten times. The antigen remains unidentified. There are 13 residues in the CDR3. Trimming cost V 5 bases and J 7 bases, with 12 bases left between them. CDR1 SGHTA and CDR2 FQGNSA come from the germline V gene. A single record per CDR3 protein comes from TCRdb applying MiXCR to the reads. The data contain approximately 71,000 distinct CDR3 sequences, 3.5% to 4% of them seen just once; the ten biggest clones take up about 22%. This clonotype originated in a human donor in good health (CMV status not recorded). Some clones in this sample may be carry-over from other donors' samples. The sample was PBMCs. The chain employs TRBV7-2 and TRBJ1-5; a weak D match, TRBD1 (5 bases). CDR3 sequence (DNA): TGTGCCAGCAGCCCCGGGACGGGGCAGCCCCAGCATTTT. Residues: CASSPGTGQPQHF.